Following are 8 T cell receptor beta chains from one sample sequenced in a study of cytomegalovirus exposure and HLA in healthy donors. Researchers ran the PCR with 60 Vbeta and 13 Jbeta primers. Method: immunoSEQ multiplex PCR; TCRdb's copy keeps in-frame clones and lacks some. The sample has approximately 170,000 clones; less than 75% are singletons. Sequencing was carried out using PBMCs. These receptors were collected from a girl under 18 in good health and CMV-seronegative.

The CDR3 bases are TGTGCCAGCTCTCCCACAGGGGGCCGACAGCCCCAGCATTTT. Protein: CASSPTGGRQPQHF. V usage is TRBV18 and J usage is TRBJ1-5, with 9 bases fitting TRBD1. J was trimmed by 7 bases and V by 6 bases; bases with no gene match: 7. The length of the CDR3 is 14 residues. Germline V gene data show CDR1 as KGHSH and CDR2 as LQKENI.

This clone appeared a few times. The V gene is TRBV29-1, the J gene TRBJ1-2, with 10 bases aligning to TRBD1. This CDR3 region has 14 residues. Germline assignment: CDR1 SQVTM and CDR2 ANQGSEA. Losses at the gene ends were 3 bases for V and 5 bases for J; bases not matched to a gene: 6. In DNA form, the CDR3 reads TGCAGCGTTGAGGGTCGGGGACAGGGGTATGGCTACACCTTC. Its protein product is CSVEGRGQGYGYTF.

V and J are TRBV5-1 and TRBJ1-4, with a tentative D call TRBD1 (5 bases). This CDR3 spans 15 amino acids. V was trimmed by 4 bases and J by 0 bases, leaving 10 bases between them. Germline-derived CDR1 and CDR2 are SGHRS and YFSETQ. CDR3 protein: CASSRTGATNEKLFF. CDR3 DNA sequence: TGCGCCAGCAGCCGAACAGGTGCAACTAATGAAAAACTGTTTTTT.

The rearrangement links TRBV7-2 to TRBJ1-1; 8 bases fit TRBD1. CDR1 is SGHTA, CDR2 FQGNSA, per germline. The CDR3 sequence is 13 residues long. Trimming cost V 2 bases and J 4 bases; bases outside gene matches: 0. The CDR3 region is CASSLTGGTEAFF. CDR3 nucleotides: TGTGCCAGCAGCTTAACAGGGGGCACTGAAGCTTTCTTT.

This clone was detected only once. V gene TRBV6-1 combines with J gene TRBJ2-1, with 8 bases fitting TRBD1. The CDR3 runs 17 residues. Germline V lookup: CDR1 MNHNS, CDR2 SASEGT. The ends lost 4 bases at V and 9 bases at J; junction bases unmatched: 17. DNA of the CDR3: TGTGCCAGCAGTGGCGCATCCCGACAGGGGAATCTCGGTGAGCAGTTCTTC. Residues: CASSGASRQGNLGEQFF.

The chain has TRBV7-9 and TRBJ1-1, with TRBD1 as a possible D gene (6 bases). The CDR3 runs 16 residues. Trimming cost V 1 base and J 0 bases, with 12 bases left between them. Germline CDR1 is SEHNR and CDR2 is FQNEAQ (reference sequence). In nucleotides, the CDR3 is TGTGCCAGCAGCTTAGAAACAGGGCCTATGAACACTGAAGCTTTCTTT. Residues: CASSLETGPMNTEAFF.

The V call is TRBV5-4, the J call TRBJ2-5, with 13 bases lining up with TRBD2. Germline V lookup: CDR1 SGHNT, CDR2 YYREEE (reference sequence). V lost 4 bases to trimming and J lost 5 bases; unmatched junction nucleotides: 5. CDR3 size: 15 residues. Here the CDR3 DNA reads TGTGCCAGCAGCGCCCCGGGACTAGCGGGGGAGACCCAGTACTTC. The encoded protein is CASSAPGLAGETQYF.

The chain employs TRBV5-1 and TRBJ1-1, with 7 nucleotides matching TRBD1. Germline CDR1 is SGHRS and CDR2 is YFSETQ. The CDR3 spans 15 residues. V shed 3 bases and J 6 bases; nucleotides not matched to a gene: 11. The CDR3 reads CASSSTLIGTAEAFF. The CDR3 coding sequence is TGCGCCAGCAGCTCGACTTTAATTGGGACAGCTGAAGCTTTCTTT.